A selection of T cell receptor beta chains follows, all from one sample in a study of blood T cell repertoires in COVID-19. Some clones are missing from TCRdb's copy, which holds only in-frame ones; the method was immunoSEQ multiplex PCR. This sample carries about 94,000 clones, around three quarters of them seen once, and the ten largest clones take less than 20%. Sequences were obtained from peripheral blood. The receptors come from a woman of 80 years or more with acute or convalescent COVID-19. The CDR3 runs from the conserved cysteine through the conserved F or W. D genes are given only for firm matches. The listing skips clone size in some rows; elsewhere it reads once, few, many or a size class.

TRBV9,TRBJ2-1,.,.,TGTGCCAGCAGCGATCAGGGTACGTCCTACAATGAGCAGTTCTTC,CASSDQGTSYNEQFF
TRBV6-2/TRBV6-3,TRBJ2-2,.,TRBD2,TGTGCCAGCAGTTCTCCTGCTAGCGGGATTAGTCGGGAGCTGTTTTTT,CASSSPASGISRELFF
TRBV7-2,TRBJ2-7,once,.,TGTGCCAGCAGCCCCAGGACCACGGGAAGCGAGCAGTACTTC,CASSPRTTGSEQYF
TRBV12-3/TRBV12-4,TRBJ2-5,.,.,TGTGCCAGCAGTCACCCAGGTGGGGAGACCCAGTACTTC,CASSHPGGETQYF
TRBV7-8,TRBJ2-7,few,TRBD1,TGTGCCAGCAGCCTCTGGACAGGACACAACGAGCAGTACTTC,CASSLWTGHNEQYF
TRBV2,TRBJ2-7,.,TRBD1,TGTGCCAGCAGGGCGGACAGGGGGCACTCCTACGAGCAGTACTTC,CASRADRGHSYEQYF
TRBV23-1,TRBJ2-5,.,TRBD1,TGCGCCAGCAGTCAGCTTTCGGGACAGGGAGACGTGACCCAGTACTTC,CASSQLSGQGDVTQYF
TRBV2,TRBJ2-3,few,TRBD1,TGTGCCAGCAACGACAGGGGAGATACGCAGTATTTT,CASNDRGDTQYF
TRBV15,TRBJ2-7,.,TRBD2,TGTGCCACCAGCAGAGGGGCCAGCGGGAGCTACCCAGGGGAGCAGTACTTC,CATSRGASGSYPGEQYF
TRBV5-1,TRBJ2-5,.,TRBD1,TGCGCCAGCGCGGGACAGGGCGGGTCAGAGACCCAGTACTTC,CASAGQGGSETQYF
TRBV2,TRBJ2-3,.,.,TGTGCCAGCAGTGGTCAAATCACAGATACGCAGTATTTT,CASSGQITDTQYF
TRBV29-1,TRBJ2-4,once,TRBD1,TGCAGCGTGACCAGGGGGTACCTAGCCAAAAACATTCAGTACTTC,CSVTRGYLAKNIQYF
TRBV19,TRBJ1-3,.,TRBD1,TGTGCCAGTAGTATGCGGACAGGGGTTGTAAACACCATATATTTT,CASSMRTGVVNTIYF
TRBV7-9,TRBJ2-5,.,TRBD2,TGTGCCAGCAGCTTATATCATAAAGGGACTAGACTCCAAGAGACCCAGTACTTC,CASSLYHKGTRLQETQYF
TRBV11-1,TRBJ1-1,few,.,TGTGCCAGCAGCTTAGCGGGGGCCAGTAGGAACACTGAAGCTTTCTTT,CASSLAGASRNTEAFF
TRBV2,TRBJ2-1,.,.,TGTGCCAGCACTTTTGAGCGGCGTAGGGAGCAGTTCTTC,CASTFERRREQFF
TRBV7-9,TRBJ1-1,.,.,TGTGCCAGCAGCCTACGGGCGGGGAACACTGAAGCTTTCTTT,CASSLRAGNTEAFF
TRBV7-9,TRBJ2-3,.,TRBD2,TGTGCCAGCAGTGCCTCGGGGGGGCCATCAGATACGCAGTATTTT,CASSASGGPSDTQYF
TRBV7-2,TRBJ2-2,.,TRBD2,TGTGCCAGCAGCATACTAGCGGGGAACACCGGGGAGCTGTTTTTT,CASSILAGNTGELFF
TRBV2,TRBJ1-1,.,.,TGTGCCAGCAGTGAAGCGGACTTTTCGACTTTCTTT,CASSEADFSTFF
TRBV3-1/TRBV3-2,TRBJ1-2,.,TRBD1,TGTGCCAGCAGCTCGACAGGGGGGGATGGCTACACCTTC,CASSSTGGDGYTF
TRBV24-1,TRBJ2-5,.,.,TGTGCCACCAGTGACCCTAGCCAAGAGACCCAGTACTTC,CATSDPSQETQYF
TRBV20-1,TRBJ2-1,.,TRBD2,TGCAGTGGGGTCAGCGGGAGGAAGCAGTTCTTC,CSGVSGRKQFF
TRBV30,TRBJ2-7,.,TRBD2,TGTGCCTGGAGTATCGGTATAGCGGGAGAATCGCAGTACTTC,CAWSIGIAGESQYF
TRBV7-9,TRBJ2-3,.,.,TGTGCCAGCAGCCATACCGAGTATACGCAGTATTTT,CASSHTEYTQYF
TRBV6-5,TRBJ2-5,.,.,TGTGCCAGCAGTTACTCGACTAGAGAGACTCAAGAGACCCAGTACTTC,CASSYSTRETQETQYF
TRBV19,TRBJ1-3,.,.,TGTGCCAGTAGTAGAACAGGGTTCTCGGCAAACACCATATATTTT,CASSRTGFSANTIYF
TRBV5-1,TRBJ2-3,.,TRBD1,TGCGCCAGCAGCGACAGGGTAACAGATACGCAGTATTTT,CASSDRVTDTQYF
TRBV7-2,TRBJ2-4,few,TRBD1,TGTGCCAGCAGCCCCGGGACAGGGAAAAACATTCAGTACTTC,CASSPGTGKNIQYF
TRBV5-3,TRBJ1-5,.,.,TGTGCCAGAAGCTTGGATGGGGGGGAATCCAATCAGCCCCAGCATTTT,CARSLDGGESNQPQHF
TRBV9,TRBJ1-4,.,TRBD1,TGTGCCAGCAGCGACGGACAGGGGGCTGCTAATGAAAAACTGTTTTTT,CASSDGQGAANEKLFF
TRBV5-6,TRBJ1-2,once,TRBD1,TGTGCCAGCAGTCGTACAGGGGGCACTGGCTACACCTTC,CASSRTGGTGYTF
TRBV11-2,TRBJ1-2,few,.,TGTGCCAGCAGCCGGTCGAACAGTCACTATGGCTACACCTTC,CASSRSNSHYGYTF
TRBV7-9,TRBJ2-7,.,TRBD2,TGTGCCAGCAGCTTAACGTCGGGAGGGCCGGAAGAGCAGTACTTC,CASSLTSGGPEEQYF
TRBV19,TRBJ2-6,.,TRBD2,TGTGCCAGTAGTGGGAGCGGGGTCTACTCTGGGGCCAACGTCCTGACTTTC,CASSGSGVYSGANVLTF
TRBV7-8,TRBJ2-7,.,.,TGTGCCAGCAGCTTACAGGGCCTCTACGAGCAGTACTTC,CASSLQGLYEQYF
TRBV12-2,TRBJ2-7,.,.,TGTGCAAGTCGCTTCGAGATTACCACCTACGAGCAGTACTTC,CASRFEITTYEQYF
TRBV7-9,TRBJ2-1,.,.,TGTGCCAGCAGCTTTTGGAGAGGCAATGAGCAGTTCTTC,CASSFWRGNEQFF
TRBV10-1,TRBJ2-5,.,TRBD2,TGCGCCAGCAGACTAGCGGCCGGGGAGACCCAGTACTTC,CASRLAAGETQYF
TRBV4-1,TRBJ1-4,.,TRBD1,TGCGCCAGCAGCCCCGAACCCAGGGGGCGCATAGAAAAACTGTTTTTT,CASSPEPRGRIEKLFF
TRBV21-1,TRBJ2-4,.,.,TGTGCCAGCAGCAAGGGACTAGCGGGAGCCCTAGCCAAAAACATTCAGTACTTC,CASSKGLAGALAKNIQYF
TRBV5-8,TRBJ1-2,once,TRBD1,TGTGCCAGCAGCTTGCGACCCTCGACAGGGGCCTATGGCTACACCTTC,CASSLRPSTGAYGYTF
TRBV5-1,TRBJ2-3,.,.,TGCGCCAGCAGCGGAGGGGACAGCACAGATACGCAGTATTTT,CASSGGDSTDTQYF
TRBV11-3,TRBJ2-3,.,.,TGTGCCAGCAGCCAAAGGGGGGGTAGCGGATCCCGGGATACGCAGTATTTT,CASSQRGGSGSRDTQYF
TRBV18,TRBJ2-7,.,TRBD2,TGTGCCAGCTCATCGGGGGGGCTCCCCTACGAGCAGTACTTC,CASSSGGLPYEQYF
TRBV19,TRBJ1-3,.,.,TGTGCCAGCAGGGTTTTCTCTGGAAACACCATATATTTT,CASRVFSGNTIYF
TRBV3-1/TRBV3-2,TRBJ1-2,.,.,TGTGCCAGCAGTCCAACAGGGCCCTATGGCTACACCTTC,CASSPTGPYGYTF
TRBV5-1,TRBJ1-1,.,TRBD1,TGCGCAAGCGGGCGAGACAGGGTGAACACTGAAGCTTTCTTT,CASGRDRVNTEAFF
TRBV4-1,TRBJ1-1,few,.,TGCGCCAGCAGCCAAGTACTCTCTACAGGGTCCCCTGAAGCTTTCTTT,CASSQVLSTGSPEAFF
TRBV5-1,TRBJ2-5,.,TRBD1,TGCGCCAGCAGGGGGACAGGGGGCCAAGAGACCCAGTACTTC,CASRGTGGQETQYF
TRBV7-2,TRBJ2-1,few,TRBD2,TGTGCCAGCAGCTCGACTAGCGGGAGGGCCGGTGAGCAGTTCTTC,CASSSTSGRAGEQFF
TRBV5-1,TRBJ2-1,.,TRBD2,TGCGCCAGCAGCTTGGTTTCTAGCGGGTACAATGAGCAGTTCTTC,CASSLVSSGYNEQFF
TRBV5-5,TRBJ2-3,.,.,TGTGCCAGCAGCTTGGTTCTTTTCACAGATACGCAGTATTTT,CASSLVLFTDTQYF
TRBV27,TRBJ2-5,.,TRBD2,TGTGCCAGCAGTTTCATGGGCAATGGCGGGAGGGGAGAGACCCAGTACTTC,CASSFMGNGGRGETQYF
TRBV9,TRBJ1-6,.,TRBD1,TGTGCCAGCAGCTTGGGACAGGGGAGGTCACCCCTCCACTTT,CASSLGQGRSPLHF